The table lists the clone carrying this TCR beta chain with a count of one. Antigen unknown. Germline loops: CDR1 LNHDA, CDR2 SQIVND (reference sequence). Trimming took 4 bases from V and 7 from J; bases not matched to a gene: 15. There are 17 residues in the CDR3. Clones were sequenced by immunoSEQ multiplex PCR, and TCRdb holds only the in-frame ones, with some missing. The sample shows roughly 200,000 clones, approximately 94% of them seen only once. This record belongs to a study of T cell responses to AZD1222 COVID-19 vaccine. Points from the study as a whole: Clonal diversity was possibly underestimated; the donors were predominantly white British and more often female. Reportedly, nearly half of unique spike TCRs recognized epitopes outside B.1.351/B.1.1.7 mutations. The study found Spike-specific TCR breadth and depth rose after two AZD1222 doses. Repertoires were collected only later (after the peak T cell response had occurred).

The receptor comes from an adult who received the MenACWY meningococcal vaccine as a control. The input for sequencing was peripheral blood, taken 28 days after the second dose of the MenACWY control vaccine. The chain links TRBV19 to TRBJ1-5; 8 positions agree with TRBD1. CDR3 sequence (DNA): TGTGCCAGTAGTACCCCGGACAGGGAATCGATCAGCCAGCCCCAGCATTTT. Its protein product is CASSTPDRESISQPQHF. Full variable domain (remainder filled in from reference TRBV19 and TRBJ1-5): DGGITQSPKYLFRKEGQNVTLSCEQNLNHDAMYWYRQDPGQGLRLIYYSQIVNDFQKGDIAEGYSVSREKKESFPLTVTSAQKNPTAFYLCASSTPDRESISQPQHFGDGTRLSIL.